The rows below give T cell receptor beta chains drawn from one sample of a study of blood T cells in healthy people across ages. In TCRdb, the 5' RACE reads were re-called with MiXCR into one record per CDR3 protein. The sample has hundreds of thousands of distinct CDR3 sequences, more than 40% seen once; the top ten hold roughly 19%. The sequencing sample was made of blood. These receptors came from a man aged 55 to 70 in good health. CDR3s include the opening cysteine and the closing phenylalanine or tryptophan. A D gene is named only where the DNA matches it firmly. Part of the rows lack a size; the others show once, few, many or a class for expanded clones.

J gene | V gene | D gene | clone size | CDR3 DNA | CDR3 protein
TRBJ1-5 | TRBV10-3 | TRBD1 | NA | TGTGCCACCGCCTGGGACAGGGAATCAAATCAGCCCCAGCATTTT | CATAWDRESNQPQHF
TRBJ2-3 | TRBV20-1 | NA | NA | TGCAGTGCCCTGTCGTCTACTAGCACAGATACGCAGTATTTT | CSALSSTSTDTQYF
TRBJ1-2 | TRBV2 | NA | NA | TGTGCCAGCACGGGCTCGACCGCTACCTTCTATGGCTACACCTTC | CASTGSTATFYGYTF
TRBJ2-5 | TRBV20-1 | TRBD2 | few | TGCAGTGCTCGGCTAGCGGGGGGTCGCGTGCCCCAAGAGACCCAGTACTTC | CSARLAGGRVPQETQYF
TRBJ1-5 | TRBV24-1 | TRBD1 | NA | TGTGCCACCAGTGATCGGACAGGGGAGCCCCAGCATTTT | CATSDRTGEPQHF
TRBJ2-1 | TRBV7-9 | NA | NA | TGTGCCAGCAGCGTCAGGCAGTCCAATGAGCAGTTCTTC | CASSVRQSNEQFF
TRBJ1-1 | TRBV2 | NA | NA | TGCGCCAGCAGCGGATTGAACACTGAAGCTTTCTTT | CASSGLNTEAFF
TRBJ1-2 | TRBV7-2 | NA | NA | TGTGCCAGCAGCTCCAGGGTTTCATATGGCTACACCTTC | CASSSRVSYGYTF
TRBJ2-3 | TRBV5-4 | NA | once | TGTGCCAGCAGGTTCGGGGGATCGGATACGCAGTATTTT | CASRFGGSDTQYF
TRBJ2-7 | TRBV12-3/TRBV12-4 | TRBD2 | NA | TGTGCCAGCAGCCCGGTCAGGGTCGGGGGGATTTCCTACGAGCAGTACTTC | CASSPVRVGGISYEQYF
TRBJ2-2 | TRBV5-1 | NA | few | TGCGCCAGCAGCTTGGGCTCTCTATCCCACAGATGGACCGGGGAGCTGTTTTTT | CASSLGSLSHRWTGELFF
TRBJ1-2 | TRBV2 | TRBD1 | few | TGTGCCAGCAGTACAGGGACAGGGGGACACTATGGCTACACCTTC | CASSTGTGGHYGYTF
TRBJ2-7 | TRBV20-1 | TRBD1 | NA | TGCAGTGCCACCGGGACAGTCCGAGCCTACGAGCAGTACTTC | CSATGTVRAYEQYF
TRBJ2-1 | TRBV15 | NA | NA | TGTGCCACCCGGGCGCTGATGAACAATGAGCAGTTCTTC | CATRALMNNEQFF
TRBJ2-3 | TRBV5-6 | TRBD2 | NA | TGTGCCAGCAGCTTGGTGGGCCTAGCGGGGGGTAGCACAGATACGCAGTATTTT | CASSLVGLAGGSTDTQYF
TRBJ2-1 | TRBV27 | NA | NA | TGTGCCAGCAGTTTATTTTTAGGGGGGACATTCTCCTACAATGAGCAGTTCTTC | CASSLFLGGTFSYNEQFF
TRBJ2-3 | TRBV11-2 | TRBD2 | NA | TGTGCCAGCAGCGGGAATCTAGCGGGGGTTGGAGATACGCAGTATTTT | CASSGNLAGVGDTQYF
TRBJ1-1 | TRBV15 | NA | NA | TGTGCCACCAGCAGAGTGGGCGAGGGAACTGAAGCTTTCTTT | CATSRVGEGTEAFF
TRBJ2-3 | TRBV4-3 | NA | NA | TGCGCCAGCAGCCAAGAAGTATCCCCCCTTTACACAGATACGCAGTATTTT | CASSQEVSPLYTDTQYF
TRBJ2-1 | TRBV20-1 | TRBD1 | NA | TGCAGTGCTAGAGATCTTTTTCAGGGGGCCCATGAGCAGTTCTTC | CSARDLFQGAHEQFF
TRBJ2-1 | TRBV20-1 | TRBD2 | few | TGCAGTGCTAGTTTACTAGCGCTGGGCAATGAGCAGTTCTTC | CSASLLALGNEQFF
TRBJ2-5 | TRBV28 | TRBD1 | NA | TGTGCCAGCAGTTCCCATCGACAGGGCCTAGAGACCCAGTACTTC | CASSSHRQGLETQYF
TRBJ2-3 | TRBV5-4 | NA | NA | TGTGCCAGCAGCCTCCTCGGTAGCGGCACAGATACGCAGTATTTT | CASSLLGSGTDTQYF
TRBJ2-1 | TRBV28 | NA | few | TGTGCCAGGAGTCGGCCTGGACGTGAGCAGTTCTTC | CARSRPGREQFF
TRBJ2-7 | TRBV3-1 | NA | NA | TGTGCCAGCAGCCATGGACCGGGCGAGCAGTACTTC | CASSHGPGEQYF
TRBJ2-7 | TRBV11-2 | NA | NA | TGTGCCAGCAGCGCCGGACAGTTGATGTACGAGCAGTACTTC | CASSAGQLMYEQYF